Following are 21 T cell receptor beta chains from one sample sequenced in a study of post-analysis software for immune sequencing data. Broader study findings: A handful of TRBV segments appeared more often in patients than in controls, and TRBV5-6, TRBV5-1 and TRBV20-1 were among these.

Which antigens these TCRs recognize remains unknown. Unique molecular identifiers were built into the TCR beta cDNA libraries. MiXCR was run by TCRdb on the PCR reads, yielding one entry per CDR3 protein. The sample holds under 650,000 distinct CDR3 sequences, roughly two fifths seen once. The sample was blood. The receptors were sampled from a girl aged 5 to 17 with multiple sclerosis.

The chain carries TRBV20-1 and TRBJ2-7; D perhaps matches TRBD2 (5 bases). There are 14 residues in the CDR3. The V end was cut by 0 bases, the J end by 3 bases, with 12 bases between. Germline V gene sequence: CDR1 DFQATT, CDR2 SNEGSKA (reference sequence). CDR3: CSAREADSRYEQYF. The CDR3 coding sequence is TGCAGTGCTAGAGAAGCGGACTCACGCTACGAGCAGTACTTC.

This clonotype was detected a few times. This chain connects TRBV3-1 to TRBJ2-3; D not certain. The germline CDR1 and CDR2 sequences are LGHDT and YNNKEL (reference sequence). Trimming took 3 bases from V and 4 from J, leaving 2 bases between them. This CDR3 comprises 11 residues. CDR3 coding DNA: TGTGCCAGCAGCCACTCAGATACGCAGTATTTT. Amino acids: CASSHSDTQYF.

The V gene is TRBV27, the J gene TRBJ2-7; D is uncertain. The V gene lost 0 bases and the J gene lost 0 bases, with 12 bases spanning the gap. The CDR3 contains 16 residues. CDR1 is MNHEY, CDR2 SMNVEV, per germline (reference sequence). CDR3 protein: CASSLSISATSYEQYF. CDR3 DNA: TGTGCCAGCAGTTTATCCATTTCTGCCACCTCCTACGAGCAGTACTTC.

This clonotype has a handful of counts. The CDR3: CASSDKDEYGYTF. In DNA, the CDR3 is TGTGCCAGCAGCGACAAGGATGAGTATGGCTACACCTTC. V and J are TRBV9 and TRBJ1-2, with D unresolved. This CDR3 comprises 13 residues. Trimming pared 3 bases from V and 5 bases from J, leaving 11 bases between. Germline CDR1 reads SGDLS; CDR2 reads YYNGEE.

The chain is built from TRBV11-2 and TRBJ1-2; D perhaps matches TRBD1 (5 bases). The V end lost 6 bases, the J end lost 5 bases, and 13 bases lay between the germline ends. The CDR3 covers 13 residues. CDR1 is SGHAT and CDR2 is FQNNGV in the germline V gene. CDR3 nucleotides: TGTGCCAGCAGGGCCTCAGGGACGTATGGCTACACCTTC. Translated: CASRASGTYGYTF.

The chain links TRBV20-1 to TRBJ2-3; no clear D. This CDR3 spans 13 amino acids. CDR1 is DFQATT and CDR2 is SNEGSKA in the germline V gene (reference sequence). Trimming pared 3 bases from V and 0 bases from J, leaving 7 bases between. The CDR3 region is CSASDVSTDTQYF. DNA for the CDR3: TGCAGTGCTAGTGACGTGAGCACAGATACGCAGTATTTT.

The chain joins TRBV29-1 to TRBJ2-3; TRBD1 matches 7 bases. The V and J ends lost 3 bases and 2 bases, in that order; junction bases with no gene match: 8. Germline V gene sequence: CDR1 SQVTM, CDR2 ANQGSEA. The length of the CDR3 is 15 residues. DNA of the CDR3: TGCAGCGTTGAGGGGACAGAAAAGGTCACAGATACGCAGTATTTT. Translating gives CSVEGTEKVTDTQYF.

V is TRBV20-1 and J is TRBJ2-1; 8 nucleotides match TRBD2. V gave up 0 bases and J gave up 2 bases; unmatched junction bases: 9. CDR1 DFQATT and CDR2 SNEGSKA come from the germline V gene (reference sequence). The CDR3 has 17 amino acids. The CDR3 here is CSARDLERGNAYNEQFF. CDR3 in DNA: TGCAGTGCTAGAGATCTGGAGCGGGGGAATGCCTACAATGAGCAGTTCTTC.

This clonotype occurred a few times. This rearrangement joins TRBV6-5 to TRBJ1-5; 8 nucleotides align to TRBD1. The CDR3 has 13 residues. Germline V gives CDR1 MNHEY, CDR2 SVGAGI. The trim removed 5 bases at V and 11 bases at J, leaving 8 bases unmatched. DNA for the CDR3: TGTGCCAGCAGTCCCCGTGACAGGGGCTCCCAGCATTTT. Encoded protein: CASSPRDRGSQHF.

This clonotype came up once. CDR3: CSARRSGVMPLYEQYF. The CDR3 DNA is TGCAGTGCTAGAAGAAGCGGAGTCATGCCCCTCTACGAGCAGTACTTC. The chain has TRBV20-1 and TRBJ2-7, with D perhaps TRBD2 (5 bases). This CDR3 is 16 amino acids long. V was cut by 2 bases and J by 3 bases, with 20 bases left in between. In germline, CDR1 is DFQATT, CDR2 SNEGSKA (reference sequence).

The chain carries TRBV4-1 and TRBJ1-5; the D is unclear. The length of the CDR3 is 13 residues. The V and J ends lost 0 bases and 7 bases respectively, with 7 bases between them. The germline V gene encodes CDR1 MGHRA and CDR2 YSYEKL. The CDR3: CASSQDVGQPQHF. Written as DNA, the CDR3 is TGCGCCAGCAGCCAAGATGTCGGGCAGCCCCAGCATTTT.

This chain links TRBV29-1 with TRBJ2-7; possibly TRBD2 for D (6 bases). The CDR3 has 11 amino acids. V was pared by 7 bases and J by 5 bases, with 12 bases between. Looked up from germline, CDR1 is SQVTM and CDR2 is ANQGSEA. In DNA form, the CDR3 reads TGCAGCGCCGGAGCGGGCCACGAGCAGTACTTC. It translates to CSAGAGHEQYF.

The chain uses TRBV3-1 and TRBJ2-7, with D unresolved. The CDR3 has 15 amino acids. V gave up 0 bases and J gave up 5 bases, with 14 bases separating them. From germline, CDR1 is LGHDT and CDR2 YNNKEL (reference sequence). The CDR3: CASSQDRAGFDEQYF. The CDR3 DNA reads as TGTGCCAGCAGCCAAGATCGCGCAGGTTTTGACGAGCAGTACTTC.

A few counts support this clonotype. The CDR3 loop is CSARGGQGSVYGYTF. The DNA for the CDR3 is TGCAGTGCTAGAGGAGGACAGGGGAGTGTCTATGGCTACACCTTC. V gene TRBV20-1 combines with J gene TRBJ1-2; 9 positions agree with TRBD1. CDR3 length: 15 residues. After removal of 1 base from V and 4 bases from J, the junction contained 7 bases not matched to a gene. Germline V lookup: CDR1 DFQATT, CDR2 SNEGSKA (reference sequence).

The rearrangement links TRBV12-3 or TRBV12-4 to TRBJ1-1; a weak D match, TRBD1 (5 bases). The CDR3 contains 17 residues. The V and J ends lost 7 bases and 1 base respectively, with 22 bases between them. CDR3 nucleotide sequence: TGTGCCAGCAATTTCCCCGGGGGGGGAGGATCGAACACTGAAGCTTTCTTT. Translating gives CASNFPGGGGSNTEAFF.

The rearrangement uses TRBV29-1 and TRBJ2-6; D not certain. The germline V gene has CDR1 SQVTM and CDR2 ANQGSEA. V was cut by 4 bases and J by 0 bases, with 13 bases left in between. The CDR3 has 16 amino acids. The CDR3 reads CSVVEQLDSGANVLTF. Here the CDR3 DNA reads TGCAGCGTTGTTGAACAGCTTGACTCTGGGGCCAACGTCCTGACTTTC.

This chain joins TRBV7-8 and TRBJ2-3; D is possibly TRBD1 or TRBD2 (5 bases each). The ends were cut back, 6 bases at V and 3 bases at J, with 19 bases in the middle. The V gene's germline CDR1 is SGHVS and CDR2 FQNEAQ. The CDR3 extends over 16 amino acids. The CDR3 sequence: CASSRRRGVGTDTQYF. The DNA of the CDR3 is TGTGCCAGCAGTCGGAGGCGAGGGGTAGGGACAGATACGCAGTATTTT.

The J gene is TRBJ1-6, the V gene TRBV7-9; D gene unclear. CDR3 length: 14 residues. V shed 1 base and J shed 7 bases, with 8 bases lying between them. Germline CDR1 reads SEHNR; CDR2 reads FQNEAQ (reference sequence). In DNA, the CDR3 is TGTGCCAGCAGCTTAGGGGGTGCCAATTCACCCCTCCACTTT. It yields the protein CASSLGGANSPLHF.

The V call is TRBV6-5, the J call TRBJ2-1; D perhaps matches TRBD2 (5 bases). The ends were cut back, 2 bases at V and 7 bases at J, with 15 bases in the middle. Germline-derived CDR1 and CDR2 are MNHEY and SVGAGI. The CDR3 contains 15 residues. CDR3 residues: CASSYALGSGNEQFF. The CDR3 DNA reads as TGTGCCAGCAGTTACGCCTTGGGTTCGGGAAATGAGCAGTTCTTC.

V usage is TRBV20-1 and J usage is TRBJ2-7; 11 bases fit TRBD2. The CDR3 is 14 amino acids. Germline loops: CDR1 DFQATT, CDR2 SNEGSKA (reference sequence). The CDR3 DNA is TGCAGCGCTTTCGAACTAGCGGGGGATGGAGAGCAGTACTTC. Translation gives CSAFELAGDGEQYF.

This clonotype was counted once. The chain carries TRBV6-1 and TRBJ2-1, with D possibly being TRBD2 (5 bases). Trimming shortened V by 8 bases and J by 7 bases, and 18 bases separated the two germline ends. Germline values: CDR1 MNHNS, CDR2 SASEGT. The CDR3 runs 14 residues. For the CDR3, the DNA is TGTGCCAGCGGTGGATCAATTGGAGGTAATGAGCAGTTCTTC. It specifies CASGGSIGGNEQFF.